This TCR delta chain was observed in a study of gamma-delta T cells after stem cell transplantation. TCRdb used CATT to re-call clones from the RT-PCR reads. This sample carries about 1,400 delta-chain clones, roughly half of them seen once, and the ten largest clones take roughly 52%. This clone is labeled as large. Additional DNA sequences in this sample encode the identical CDR3. The source is a human donor. It is not recorded whose cells these are; they may come from a transplant donor. Material: gamma-delta T cells.

DNA of the CDR3: TGTGCCTTTCGACAATTCGCATTCACCGATAAACTCATCTTT. Translation: CAFRQFAFTDKLIF. The V and J genes are TRDV3 and TRDJ1; unclear D gene. There are 14 residues in the CDR3. From germline, CDR1 is TVYSNPD and CDR2 GDNSRS (reference sequence). V was pared by 2 bases and J by 1 base, with 14 bases between.